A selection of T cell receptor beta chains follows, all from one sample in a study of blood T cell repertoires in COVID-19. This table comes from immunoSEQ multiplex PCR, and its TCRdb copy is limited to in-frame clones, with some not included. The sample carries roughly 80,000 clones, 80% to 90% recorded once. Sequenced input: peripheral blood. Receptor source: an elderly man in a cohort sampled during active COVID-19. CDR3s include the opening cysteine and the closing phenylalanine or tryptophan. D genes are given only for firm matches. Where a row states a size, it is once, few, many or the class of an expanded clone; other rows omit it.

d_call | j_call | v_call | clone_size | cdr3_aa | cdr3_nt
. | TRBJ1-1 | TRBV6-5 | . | CASSRQATREAFF | TGTGCCAGCAGCCGACAGGCTACGAGGGAAGCTTTCTTT
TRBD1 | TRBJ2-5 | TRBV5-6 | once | CASSDNRGRETQYF | TGTGCCAGCAGCGACAACAGGGGGCGGGAGACCCAGTACTTC
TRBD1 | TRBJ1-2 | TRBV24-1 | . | CATSDGTGSFGYTF | TGTGCCACCAGTGACGGGACAGGGTCATTCGGCTACACCTTC
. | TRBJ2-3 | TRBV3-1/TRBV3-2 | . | CASSQRLSTDTQYF | TGTGCCAGCAGCCAACGACTCAGCACAGATACGCAGTATTTT
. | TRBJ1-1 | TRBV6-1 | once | CASSDQPGTEAFF | TGTGCCAGCAGTGACCAGCCGGGGACTGAAGCTTTCTTT
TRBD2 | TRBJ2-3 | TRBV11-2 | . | CASSVRTSGGTDTQYF | TGTGCCAGCAGCGTACGGACTAGCGGGGGCACAGATACGCAGTATTTT
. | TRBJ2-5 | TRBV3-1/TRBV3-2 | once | CASSQPGPAGGQYF | TGTGCCAGCAGCCAGCCCGGGCCAGCAGGAGGCCAGTACTTC
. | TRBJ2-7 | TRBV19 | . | CASSIRGYEQYF | TGTGCCAGTAGTATAAGGGGTTACGAGCAGTACTTC
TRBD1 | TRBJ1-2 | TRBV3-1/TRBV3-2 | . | CASSRSGQGRNGYTF | TGTGCCAGCAGCCGATCGGGACAGGGGAGGAATGGCTACACCTTC
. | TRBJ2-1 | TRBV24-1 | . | CATSDSTGAHYNEQFF | TGTGCCACCAGTGATTCTACTGGGGCCCACTACAATGAGCAGTTCTTC
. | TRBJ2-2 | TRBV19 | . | CASRRKTGELFF | TGTGCCAGTAGGCGTAAGACCGGGGAGCTGTTTTTT
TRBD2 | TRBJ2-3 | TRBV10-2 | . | CASRDAGLAGTDTQYF | TGCGCCAGCAGAGATGCAGGACTAGCGGGCACAGATACGCAGTATTTT
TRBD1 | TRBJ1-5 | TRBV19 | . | CASSRTGDGAQPQHF | TGTGCCAGTAGCAGAACAGGGGATGGGGCTCAGCCCCAGCATTTT
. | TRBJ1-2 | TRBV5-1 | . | CASSLGPSVTNGYTF | TGCGCCAGCAGCTTGGGCCCCTCGGTGACAAATGGCTACACCTTC
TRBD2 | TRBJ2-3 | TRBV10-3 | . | CAISPTSGDTQYF | TGTGCCATCAGTCCAACTAGCGGAGATACGCAGTATTTT
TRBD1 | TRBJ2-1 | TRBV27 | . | CASRRGLGVNEQFF | TGTGCCAGCAGAAGGGGGCTTGGCGTCAATGAGCAGTTCTTC
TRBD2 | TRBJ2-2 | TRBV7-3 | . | CASSLLAGGTTGELFF | TGTGCCAGCAGTCTACTAGCGGGGGGAACCACCGGGGAGCTGTTTTTT
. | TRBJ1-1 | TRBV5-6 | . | CASSLGQTTEAFF | TGTGCCAGCAGCTTGGGACAGACCACTGAAGCTTTCTTT
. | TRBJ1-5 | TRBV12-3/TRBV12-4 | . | CASTLNSNQPQHF | TGTGCCAGCACCCTAAATAGCAATCAGCCCCAGCATTTT
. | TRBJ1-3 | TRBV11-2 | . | CASSFFGGDRNTIYF | TGTGCCAGCAGCTTTTTTGGCGGGGATCGAAACACCATATATTTT
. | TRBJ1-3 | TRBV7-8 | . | CASSLARGSGNTIYF | TGTGCCAGCAGCTTAGCACGGGGCTCTGGAAACACCATATATTTT
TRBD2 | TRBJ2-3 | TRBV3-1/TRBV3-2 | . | CASSQDTSGGAVDTQYF | TGTGCCAGCAGCCAAGATACTAGCGGGGGGGCGGTAGATACGCAGTATTTT
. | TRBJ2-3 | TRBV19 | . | CASSMPGVGSDTQYF | TGTGCCAGTAGTATGCCGGGGGTTGGTTCAGATACGCAGTATTTT
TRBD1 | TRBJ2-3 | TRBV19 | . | CASHDGTGTSDTQYF | TGTGCCAGTCATGACGGGACAGGAACCTCAGATACGCAGTATTTT
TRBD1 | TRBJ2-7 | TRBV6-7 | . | CASSLQGTPYEQYF | TGTGCCAGCAGTTTACAGGGGACGCCCTACGAGCAGTACTTC
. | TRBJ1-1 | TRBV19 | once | CASSIGGPTVAFF | TGTGCCAGTAGTATAGGGGGCCCAACGGTAGCTTTCTTT
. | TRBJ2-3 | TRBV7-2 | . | CASSPSRSADTQYF | TGTGCCAGCAGCCCTAGCCGTTCGGCAGATACGCAGTATTTT
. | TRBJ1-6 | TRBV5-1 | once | CASSSVEGSPLHF | TGCGCCAGCAGCTCCGTGGAGGGTTCACCCCTCCACTTT
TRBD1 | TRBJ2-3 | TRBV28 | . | CASRAGTGINTDTQYF | TGTGCCAGCAGAGCCGGGACAGGGATAAACACAGATACGCAGTATTTT
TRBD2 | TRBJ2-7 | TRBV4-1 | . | CASSQDLFPGLTYEQYF | TGCGCCAGCAGCCAAGATCTTTTCCCGGGACTAACCTACGAGCAGTACTTC
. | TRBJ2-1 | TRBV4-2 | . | CASSPRLLTGEQFF | TGTGCCAGCAGCCCGCGACTCCTAACAGGTGAGCAGTTCTTC
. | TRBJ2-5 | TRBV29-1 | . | CSVELGAETQYF | TGCAGCGTTGAGTTGGGGGCTGAGACCCAGTACTTC
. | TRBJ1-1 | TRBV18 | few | CASSLAGGMNTEAFF | TGTGCCAGCTCCCTGGCCGGGGGAATGAACACTGAAGCTTTCTTT
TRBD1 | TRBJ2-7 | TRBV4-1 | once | CASSNRDRAQEQYF | TGCGCCAGCAGCAACCGGGACAGGGCTCAAGAGCAGTACTTC
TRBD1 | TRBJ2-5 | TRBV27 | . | CASSPQGARSRTQYF | TGTGCCAGCAGTCCACAGGGGGCCAGGTCAAGGACCCAGTACTTC
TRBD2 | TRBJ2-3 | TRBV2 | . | CASRAGLATGDTQYF | TGTGCCAGCAGGGCGGGACTAGCAACGGGAGATACGCAGTATTTT
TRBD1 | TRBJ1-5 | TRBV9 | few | CASSARDRPNQPQHF | TGTGCCAGCAGCGCTAGGGACAGGCCGAATCAGCCCCAGCATTTT
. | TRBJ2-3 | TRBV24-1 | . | CATSGLGTDTQYF | TGTGCCACCTCCGGGTTGGGCACAGATACGCAGTATTTT
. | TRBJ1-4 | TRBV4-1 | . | CASSQSATNEKLFF | TGCGCCAGCAGCCAATCTGCAACTAATGAAAAACTGTTTTTT
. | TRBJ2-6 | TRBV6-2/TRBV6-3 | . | CASSSRSGVVPGANVLTF | TGTGCCAGCAGTTCCCGTTCCGGGGTAGTCCCTGGGGCCAACGTCCTGACTTTC
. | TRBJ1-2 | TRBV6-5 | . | CASRRTVENYGYTF | TGTGCCAGCAGACGCACCGTAGAGAACTATGGCTACACCTTC
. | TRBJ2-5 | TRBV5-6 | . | CASSPLGTNPGETQYF | TGTGCCAGCAGCCCACTCGGGACAAATCCGGGAGAGACCCAGTACTTC
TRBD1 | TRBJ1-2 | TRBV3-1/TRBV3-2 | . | CASSQADRAGYTF | TGTGCCAGCAGCCAAGCCGACAGGGCTGGCTACACCTTC
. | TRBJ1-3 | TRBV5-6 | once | CASSSLGDYGNTIYF | TGTGCCAGCAGCTCCCTAGGGGACTATGGAAACACCATATATTTT
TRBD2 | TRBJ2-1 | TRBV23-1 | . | CASSRISGGARYDNEQFF | TGCGCCAGCAGTCGTATTAGCGGGGGGGCGCGATACGACAATGAGCAGTTCTTC
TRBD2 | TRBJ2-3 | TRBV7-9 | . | CASSFSASGAADTQYF | TGTGCCAGCAGCTTTAGTGCTAGCGGGGCGGCAGATACGCAGTATTTT
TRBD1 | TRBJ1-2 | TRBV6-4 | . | CASSDRDSYGYTF | TGTGCCAGCAGTGACCGGGACAGCTATGGCTACACCTTC
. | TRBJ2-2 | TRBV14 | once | CASSQESTVAGELFF | TGTGCCAGCAGCCAAGAGAGTACTGTGGCCGGGGAGCTGTTTTTT
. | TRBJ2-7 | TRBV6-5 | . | CASSPALWGAYEQYF | TGTGCCAGCAGTCCGGCCCTATGGGGGGCCTACGAGCAGTACTTC
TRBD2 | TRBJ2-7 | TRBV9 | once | CASSPRLAGGEQYF | TGTGCCAGCAGCCCAAGACTAGCGGGGGGTGAGCAGTACTTC
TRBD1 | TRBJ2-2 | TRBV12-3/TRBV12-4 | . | CASSGQGAGELFF | TGTGCCAGCAGTGGACAGGGGGCCGGGGAGCTGTTTTTT
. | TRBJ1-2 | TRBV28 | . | CASDQAGSDYGYTF | TGTGCCAGCGATCAAGCCGGGTCGGACTATGGCTACACCTTC
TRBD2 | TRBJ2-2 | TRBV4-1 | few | CASRQAGGRTGELFF | TGCGCCAGCAGACAAGCCGGGGGGAGGACCGGGGAGCTGTTTTTT
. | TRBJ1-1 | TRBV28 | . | CASSLLDIMNTEAFF | TGTGCCAGCAGCCTCTTGGACATCATGAACACTGAAGCTTTCTTT
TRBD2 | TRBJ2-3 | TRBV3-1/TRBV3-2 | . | CASSRPITSGGGYTQYF | TGTGCCAGCAGCCGACCAATCACTAGCGGGGGGGGATATACGCAGTATTTT
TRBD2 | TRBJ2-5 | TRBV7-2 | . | CASSLEGGLAGGQQETQYF | TGTGCCAGCAGCTTAGAGGGTGGACTAGCGGGGGGTCAACAAGAGACCCAGTACTTC
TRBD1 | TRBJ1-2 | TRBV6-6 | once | CASISTGTNYGYTF | TGTGCCAGTATATCGACAGGGACTAACTATGGCTACACCTTC